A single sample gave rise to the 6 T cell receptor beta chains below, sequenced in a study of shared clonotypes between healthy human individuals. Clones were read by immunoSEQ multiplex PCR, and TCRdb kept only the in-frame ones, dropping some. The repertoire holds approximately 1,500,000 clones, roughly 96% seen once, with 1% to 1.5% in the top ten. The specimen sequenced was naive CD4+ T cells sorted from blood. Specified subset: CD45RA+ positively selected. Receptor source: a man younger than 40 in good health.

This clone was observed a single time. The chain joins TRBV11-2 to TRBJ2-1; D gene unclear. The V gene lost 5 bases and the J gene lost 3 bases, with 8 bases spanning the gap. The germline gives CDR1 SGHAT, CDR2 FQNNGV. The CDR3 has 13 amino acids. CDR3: CASSPSVYNEQFF. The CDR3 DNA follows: TGTGCCAGCAGCCCCTCGGTCTACAATGAGCAGTTCTTC.

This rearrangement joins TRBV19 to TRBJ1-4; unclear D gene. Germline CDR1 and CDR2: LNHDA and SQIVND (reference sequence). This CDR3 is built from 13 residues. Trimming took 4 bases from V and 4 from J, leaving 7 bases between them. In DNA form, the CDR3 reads TGTGCCAGTAGTAACAGTTTTAATGAAAAACTGTTTTTT. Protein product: CASSNSFNEKLFF.

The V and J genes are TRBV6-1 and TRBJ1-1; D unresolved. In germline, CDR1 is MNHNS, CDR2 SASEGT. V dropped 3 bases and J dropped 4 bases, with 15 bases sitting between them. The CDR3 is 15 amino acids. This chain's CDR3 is CASSEMRGRVTEAFF. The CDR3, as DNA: TGTGCCAGCAGTGAGATGAGAGGGAGGGTCACTGAAGCTTTCTTT.

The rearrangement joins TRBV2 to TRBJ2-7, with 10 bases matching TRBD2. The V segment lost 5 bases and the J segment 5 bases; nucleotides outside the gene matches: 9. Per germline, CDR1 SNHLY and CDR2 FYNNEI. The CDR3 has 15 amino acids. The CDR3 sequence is CASSPSSGRADEQYF. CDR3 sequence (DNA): TGTGCCAGCAGTCCATCGAGCGGGAGGGCCGACGAGCAGTACTTC.

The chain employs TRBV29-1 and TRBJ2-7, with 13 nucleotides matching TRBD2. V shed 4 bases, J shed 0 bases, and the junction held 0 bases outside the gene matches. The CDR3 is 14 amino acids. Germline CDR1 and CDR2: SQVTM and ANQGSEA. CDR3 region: CSVGTSGSSYEQYF. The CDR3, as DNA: TGCAGCGTTGGGACTAGCGGGAGCTCCTACGAGCAGTACTTC.

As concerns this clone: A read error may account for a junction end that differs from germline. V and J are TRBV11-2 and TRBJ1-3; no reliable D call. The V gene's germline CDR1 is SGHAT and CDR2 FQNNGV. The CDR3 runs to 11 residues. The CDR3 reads CAGGSGDTMYF. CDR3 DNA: TGTGCCGGCGGATCTGGCGACACCATGTATTTT.